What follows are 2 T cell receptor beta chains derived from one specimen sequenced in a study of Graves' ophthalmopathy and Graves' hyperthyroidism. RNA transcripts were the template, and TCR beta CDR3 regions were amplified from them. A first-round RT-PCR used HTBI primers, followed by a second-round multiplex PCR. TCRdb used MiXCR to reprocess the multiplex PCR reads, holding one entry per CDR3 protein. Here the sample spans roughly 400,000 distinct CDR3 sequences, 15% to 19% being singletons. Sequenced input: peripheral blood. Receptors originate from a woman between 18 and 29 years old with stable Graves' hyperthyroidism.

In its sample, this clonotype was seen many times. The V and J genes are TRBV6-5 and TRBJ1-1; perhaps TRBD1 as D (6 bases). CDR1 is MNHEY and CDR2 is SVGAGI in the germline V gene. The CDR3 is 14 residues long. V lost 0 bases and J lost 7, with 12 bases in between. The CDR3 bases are TGTGCCAGCAGTTACTCCGAGGGGGGGGGTGAAGCTTTCTTT. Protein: CASSYSEGGGEAFF.

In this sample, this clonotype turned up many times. The CDR3 sequence is CSVSPIQGLDTEAFF. In DNA, the CDR3 is TGCAGCGTCAGTCCTATACAGGGTTTGGACACTGAAGCTTTCTTT. The V gene is TRBV29-1, the J gene TRBJ1-1; tentatively, D is TRBD1 (6 bases). The germline V gene encodes CDR1 SQVTM and CDR2 ANQGSEA. The CDR3 totals 15 residues. V was cut by 6 bases and J by 3 bases, with 20 bases left in between.